Listed below are T cell receptor beta chains from one sample, sequenced in a study of CD8 T cells in ankylosing spondylitis. From the 5' RACE reads, TCRdb called clonotypes with MiXCR, one entry per CDR3 protein. This sample has around 150,000 distinct CDR3 sequences, with about 7.3% found just once. The sequencing input was blood, either unsorted or a sorted T cell fraction (not recorded which). The receptors stem from a female donor with ankylosing spondylitis or in good health (not recorded which). The CDR3 runs from the conserved cysteine through the conserved F or W. Fields, in order: J gene, CDR3 length, V gene, CDR3 protein.

j_call: TRBJ2-7
cdr3_length: 15
v_call: TRBV12-3/TRBV12-4
cdr3_aa: CASSLVGQGIHEQYF

j_call: TRBJ1-4
cdr3_length: 18
v_call: TRBV4-1
cdr3_aa: CASRPFGPVRATNEKLFF

j_call: TRBJ1-1
cdr3_length: 14
v_call: TRBV5-1
cdr3_aa: CASSPSWGDTEAFF

j_call: TRBJ1-6
cdr3_length: 14
v_call: TRBV4-3
cdr3_aa: CASSQTGGGSPLHF

j_call: TRBJ1-1
cdr3_length: 15
v_call: TRBV5-6
cdr3_aa: CASSLTGARDTEAFF

j_call: TRBJ2-3
cdr3_length: 14
v_call: TRBV6-2/TRBV6-3
cdr3_aa: CASSYEDNADTQYF

j_call: TRBJ1-1
cdr3_length: 14
v_call: TRBV6-1
cdr3_aa: CASRRGRGDTEAFF

j_call: TRBJ2-5
cdr3_length: 16
v_call: TRBV4-2
cdr3_aa: CASSQAGTKYQETQYF

j_call: TRBJ2-3
cdr3_length: 15
v_call: TRBV9
cdr3_aa: CASSVGLLSTDTQYF

j_call: TRBJ2-7
cdr3_length: 15
v_call: TRBV7-9
cdr3_aa: CASSTTGGVSYEQYF

j_call: TRBJ1-6
cdr3_length: 13
v_call: TRBV10-3
cdr3_aa: CAIKDSNNSPLHF

j_call: TRBJ2-4
cdr3_length: 17
v_call: TRBV6-2/TRBV6-3
cdr3_aa: CASSQLAGNHAKNIQYF

j_call: TRBJ1-5
cdr3_length: 12
v_call: TRBV20-1
cdr3_aa: CRAGGLGQPQHF

j_call: TRBJ2-7
cdr3_length: 14
v_call: TRBV5-1
cdr3_aa: CASSLSLEGYEQYF

j_call: TRBJ2-6
cdr3_length: 15
v_call: TRBV7-3
cdr3_aa: CASSFQFSGANVLTF

j_call: TRBJ2-1
cdr3_length: 16
v_call: TRBV6-1
cdr3_aa: CASSEALAGGPRKQFF

j_call: TRBJ2-1
cdr3_length: 16
v_call: TRBV14
cdr3_aa: CASSQDRAGPDNEQFF

j_call: TRBJ2-1
cdr3_length: 15
v_call: TRBV4-1
cdr3_aa: CASSQGGGSYNEQFF

j_call: TRBJ1-1
cdr3_length: 17
v_call: TRBV6-1
cdr3_aa: CASSSARGRFSNTEAFF

j_call: TRBJ1-6
cdr3_length: 15
v_call: TRBV12-3/TRBV12-4
cdr3_aa: CASSFGESYNSPLHF

j_call: TRBJ2-1
cdr3_length: 18
v_call: TRBV24-1
cdr3_aa: CATSDFETSGAGNNEQFF

j_call: TRBJ1-1
cdr3_length: 14
v_call: TRBV20-1
cdr3_aa: CSAVRQGKYTEAFF

j_call: TRBJ2-1
cdr3_length: 16
v_call: TRBV27
cdr3_aa: CASSLANRDYSNEQFF

j_call: TRBJ2-3
cdr3_length: 15
v_call: TRBV20-1
cdr3_aa: CSAQNRDISTDTQYF

j_call: TRBJ2-2
cdr3_length: 15
v_call: TRBV7-3
cdr3_aa: CASSLIGADTGELFF

j_call: TRBJ2-7
cdr3_length: 15
v_call: TRBV4-3
cdr3_aa: CASSQITGGSYEQYF

j_call: TRBJ2-1
cdr3_length: 15
v_call: TRBV4-1
cdr3_aa: CASSHLPGGGNEQFF

j_call: TRBJ2-3
cdr3_length: 15
v_call: TRBV5-5
cdr3_aa: CASSPTSFGGDTQYF